This is a list of T cell receptor beta chains from one sample in a study of T cells in localized non-small cell lung cancer. TCRdb's table, derived via immunoSEQ multiplex PCR, lists solely in-frame clones and lacks some. Here the sample spans over 1,500 clones, approximately 26% being singletons. Sequencing was performed on lung tumor tissue, taken before any cancer treatment. These TCRs come from a man aged 35 to 70 with stage I lung adenocarcinoma. The CDR3 runs from the conserved cysteine through the conserved F or W. The D gene is left open where the match is weak. Clone size is stated in some rows and not others, as once, few, many or a class when expanded.

>TRBD2|few|TRBJ2-3|TRBV9
CASSVYSAGVSTDTQYF
TGTGCCAGCAGCGTATATTCAGCGGGGGTTAGCACAGATACGCAGTATTTT
>-|few|TRBJ2-7|TRBV28
CASSFPGVQYEQYF
TGTGCCAGCAGTTTTCCCGGTGTCCAGTACGAGCAGTACTTC
>-|-|TRBJ2-2|TRBV11-3
CASSLRHFTGELFF
TGTGCCAGCAGCTTGCGGCATTTCACCGGGGAGCTGTTTTTT
>TRBD2|-|TRBJ2-3|TRBV5-1
CASSLGTSGTPDTQYF
TGCGCCAGCAGCTTAGGGACTAGCGGGACCCCAGATACGCAGTATTTT
>TRBD2|medium-sized|TRBJ2-3|TRBV11-3
CASSQGLAGYTDTQYF
TGTGCCAGCAGCCAAGGGTTAGCGGGATACACAGATACGCAGTATTTT
>-|large|TRBJ2-3|TRBV25-1
CASSGLERTDTQYF
TGTGCCAGCAGTGGACTAGAGCGCACAGATACGCAGTATTTT
>-|few|TRBJ1-2|TRBV11-3
CASSLQGGGSYGYTF
TGTGCCAGCAGCTTACAGGGAGGGGGAAGCTATGGCTACACCTTC
>-|-|TRBJ1-4|TRBV18
CASSDTATNEKLFF
TGTGCCAGCTCCGACACTGCAACTAATGAAAAACTGTTTTTT
>TRBD1|few|TRBJ2-5|TRBV6-8
CASSYGTGLETQYF
TGTGCCAGCAGTTACGGGACAGGGTTAGAGACCCAGTACTTC
>TRBD1|few|TRBJ1-1|TRBV6-8
CASKKDRGDTEAFF
TGTGCCAGCAAGAAAGACAGGGGGGACACTGAAGCTTTCTTT
>-|few|TRBJ2-7|TRBV6-8
CASTIKGGGIHYEQYF
TGTGCCAGCACTATAAAGGGGGGAGGAATTCACTACGAGCAGTACTTC
>-|-|TRBJ2-3|TRBV6-8
CASRRRGSDTDTQYF
TGTGCCAGCAGGAGGAGGGGGAGCGACACAGATACGCAGTATTTT
>TRBD2|few|TRBJ2-1|TRBV15
CASSLGTSLINEQFF
TGTGCCAGCAGCTTAGGGACTAGCTTAATCAATGAGCAGTTCTTC
>-|few|TRBJ1-1|TRBV6-8
CASSYSIPANTEAFF
TGTGCCAGCAGTTACTCGATTCCAGCGAACACTGAAGCTTTCTTT
>-|few|TRBJ2-1|TRBV11-3
CASSLARSRNFYNEQFF
TGTGCCAGCAGCTTGGCCCGCTCCCGAAACTTCTACAATGAGCAGTTCTTC
>-|-|TRBJ2-5|TRBV1
CTSSQDDNQETQYF
TGCACCAGCAGCCAAGATGATAACCAAGAGACCCAGTACTTC
>TRBD1|few|TRBJ2-1|TRBV19
CASSPGQGRNNEQFF
TGTGCCAGTAGCCCCGGACAGGGTAGAAACAATGAGCAGTTCTTC
>-|-|TRBJ2-7|TRBV6-8
CASSYPKGIPSSYEQYF
TGTGCCAGCAGTTACCCAAAAGGGATCCCGAGCTCCTACGAGCAGTACTTC
>TRBD2|few|TRBJ2-3|TRBV11-3
CASSFFREAGGFDTQYF
TGTGCCAGCAGCTTCTTTAGGGAAGCGGGAGGTTTTGATACGCAGTATTTT
>-|-|TRBJ1-1|TRBV5-1
CASSLAARDTEAFF
TGCGCCAGCAGCTTGGCCGCAAGGGACACTGAAGCTTTCTTT
>TRBD2|-|TRBJ2-7|TRBV9
CASSPMTSGIPYEQYF
TGTGCCAGCAGCCCTATGACTAGCGGGATACCCTACGAGCAGTACTTC
>-|-|TRBJ2-2|TRBV18
CASSPSGSNTGELFF
TGTGCCAGCTCACCATCCGGTTCTAACACCGGGGAGCTGTTTTTT
>TRBD1|-|TRBJ2-2|TRBV9
CASSVGQADGELFF
TGTGCCAGCAGCGTTGGACAGGCGGACGGGGAGCTGTTTTTT
>-|-|TRBJ1-2|TRBV11-3
CASSPSQGYYGYTF
TGTGCCAGCAGCCCCTCCCAGGGATACTATGGCTACACCTTC
>TRBD1|-|TRBJ2-1|TRBV11-3
CASSLPHGQGTNEQFF
TGTGCCAGCAGCCTGCCCCACGGACAGGGCACCAATGAGCAGTTCTTC
>-|few|TRBJ2-5|TRBV6-8
CAISARTEETQYF
TGTGCCATCAGTGCCAGGACGGAGGAGACCCAGTACTTC
>-|-|TRBJ1-1|TRBV19
CASSNGVNTEAFF
TGTGCCAGTAGTAATGGGGTGAACACTGAAGCTTTCTTT
>-|-|TRBJ2-2|TRBV5-1
CASSSGGGGYTGELFF
TGCGCCAGCAGCTCCGGTGGGGGGGGCTACACCGGGGAGCTGTTTTTT
>TRBD1|few|TRBJ2-7|TRBV28
CASSYGTGGHEQYF
TGTGCCAGCAGTTATGGGACAGGGGGCCACGAGCAGTACTTC
>TRBD1|-|TRBJ1-2|TRBV11-3
CASSQATGGRSYGYTF
TGTGCCAGCAGCCAAGCGACAGGGGGCAGGTCCTATGGCTACACCTTC
>-|-|TRBJ2-5|TRBV19
CASSTRRVQETQYF
TGTGCCAGTAGTACGCGGAGGGTCCAAGAGACCCAGTACTTC
>TRBD1|-|TRBJ2-7|TRBV7-1
CASSLGQGLSYEQYF
TGTGCCAGCAGCCTTGGACAGGGCTTATCCTACGAGCAGTACTTC
>TRBD1|-|TRBJ1-4|TRBV28
CATRGPPNEKLFF
TGTGCCACCAGGGGGCCGCCTAATGAAAAACTGTTTTTT
>-|-|TRBJ1-2|TRBV19
CATLGQRGYTF
TGTGCCACTCTGGGGCAGAGAGGCTACACCTTC
>-|-|TRBJ2-7|TRBV11-3
CASSSIVGLAIYEQYF
TGTGCCAGCAGCTCTATCGTCGGCTTGGCTATCTACGAGCAGTACTTC
>TRBD2|few|TRBJ2-1|TRBV7-6
CASSLYPPGRETVEQFF
TGTGCTAGCAGCTTATACCCACCCGGGAGGGAGACCGTTGAGCAGTTCTTC
>TRBD1|-|TRBJ1-1|TRBV25-1
CASSGRGQRNTEAFF
TGTGCCAGCAGTGGACGGGGACAGCGGAACACTGAAGCTTTCTTT
>TRBD2|few|TRBJ2-7|TRBV11-3
CASSTSLAGGLEEQYF
TGTGCCAGCAGCACTTCACTAGCGGGAGGGCTTGAAGAGCAGTACTTC
>TRBD2|-|TRBJ2-1|TRBV11-3
CASSRTSGGGGYNEQFF
TGTGCCAGCAGCCGGACTAGCGGGGGAGGGGGCTACAATGAGCAGTTCTTC
>-|-|TRBJ1-4|TRBV9
CASSAQGLTNEKLFF
TGTGCCAGCAGCGCTCAGGGTTTAACTAATGAAAAACTGTTTTTT